These 19 T cell receptor beta chains were all obtained from the same sample, sequenced in a study of shared clonotypes between healthy human individuals. Method: immunoSEQ multiplex PCR; TCRdb's copy keeps in-frame clones and lacks some. The data hold under 2.5 million clones, with about nine tenths observed a single time. The sample taken for sequencing was naive CD4+ T cells from PBMCs. Described subset: CD45RA+ positively selected. These TCRs come from a man between 18 and 29 years old in good health. Some clones in this sample may be carry-over from other donors' samples.

The rearrangement joins TRBV5-1 to TRBJ2-1; TRBD2 matches 7 bases. The trim removed 4 bases at V and 9 bases at J, leaving 7 bases unmatched. The CDR3 extends over 13 amino acids. Germline CDR1 reads SGHRS; CDR2 reads YFSETQ. CDR3 residues: CASSEGLSGEQFF. The DNA for the CDR3 is TGCGCCAGCAGCGAGGGACTATCTGGTGAGCAGTTCTTC.

This clone was seen only a few times. This chain joins TRBV10-3 and TRBJ1-2; 10 bases map to TRBD1. CDR1 is ENHRY, CDR2 SYGVKD, per germline. The V and J ends lost 11 bases and 5 bases, in that order; junction bases with no gene match: 5. The CDR3 spans 12 residues. The CDR3 loop reads CAAGQGDYGYTF. In nucleotides, the CDR3 is TGTGCCGCAGGACAGGGGGATTATGGCTACACCTTC.

The CDR3, as DNA: TGTGCCAGCAGCGTAGGACGGGGTCTACAGACAGATACGCAGTATTTT. It encodes CASSVGRGLQTDTQYF. V gene TRBV9 combines with J gene TRBJ2-3, with D maybe TRBD2 (5 bases). Trimming shortened V by 0 bases and J by 3 bases, and 14 bases separated the two germline ends. The germline V gene encodes CDR1 SGDLS and CDR2 YYNGEE. CDR3 size: 16 residues. Full variable domain (remainder filled in from reference TRBV9 and TRBJ2-3): DSGVTQTPKHLITATGQRVTLRCSPRSGDLSVYWYQQSLDQGLQFLIQYYNGEERAKGNILERFSAQQFPDLHSELNLSSLELGDSALYFCASSVGRGLQTDTQYFGPGTRLTVL.

The V call is TRBV5-4, the J call TRBJ2-1; 13 nucleotides agree with TRBD2. The CDR3 sequence is 15 residues long. Germline trimming cut 4 bases from V and 8 bases from J; bases unmatched to any gene: 6. CDR1 is SGHNT and CDR2 is YYREEE in the germline V gene (reference sequence). The CDR3 bases are TGTGCCAGCAGCATTACTAGCGGGAGGGCCTATGAGCAGTTCTTC. As protein: CASSITSGRAYEQFF.

The chain carries TRBV4-3 and TRBJ2-7; D is possibly TRBD1 (6 bases). From germline, CDR1 is LGHNA and CDR2 YSLEER. V dropped 3 bases and J dropped 2 bases, with 23 bases sitting between them. The CDR3 spans 18 residues. DNA for the CDR3: TGCGCCAGCAGCCAGGCCTTTGGGGGCCGGGGTACTCCCTACGAGCAGTACTTC. Translating it yields CASSQAFGGRGTPYEQYF.

V usage is TRBV7-9 and J usage is TRBJ1-1, with TRBD1 as a possible D gene (5 bases). The CDR3 contains 14 residues. Germline V gene sequence: CDR1 SEHNR, CDR2 FQNEAQ (reference sequence). Trimming removed 5 bases from V and 4 bases from J, with 14 bases in between. In nucleotides, the CDR3 is TGTGCCAGCAGCCTCCTGTGGGGGGGCACTGAAGCTTTCTTT. Translated: CASSLLWGGTEAFF.

The chain recombines TRBV19 with TRBJ1-5, with TRBD1 matching over 9 bases. This CDR3 contains 16 residues. Germline V lookup: CDR1 LNHDA, CDR2 SQIVND (reference sequence). V trimming: 5 bases; J trimming: 5 bases; junction bases outside the gene matches: 10. The DNA of the CDR3 is TGTGCCAGTAGTCCACTCACAGGGGGCGACTATCAGCCCCAGCATTTT. It is translated as CASSPLTGGDYQPQHF. Based on the CDR3 plus reference TRBV19 and TRBJ1-5, the full variable domain is DGGITQSPKYLFRKEGQNVTLSCEQNLNHDAMYWYRQDPGQGLRLIYYSQIVNDFQKGDIAEGYSVSREKKESFPLTVTSAQKNPTAFYLCASSPLTGGDYQPQHFGDGTRLSIL.

The rearrangement links TRBV4-1 to TRBJ2-2; 7 bases fit TRBD2. The CDR3 runs 17 residues. The V gene's germline CDR1 is MGHRA and CDR2 YSYEKL. V dropped 1 base and J dropped 6; count of bases not matched to a gene: 11. The CDR3, as DNA: TGCGCCAGCAGCCAAGTGGGGGGAGGGTTCATGGCCGGGGAGCTGTTTTTT. It specifies CASSQVGGGFMAGELFF.

Notes on this clone: Other nucleotide sequences in the sample specify the same CDR3. The chain couples TRBV28 to TRBJ2-5; D is ambiguous. Germline CDR1 is MDHEN and CDR2 is SYDVKM. The CDR3 loop spans 12 amino acids. Between the trimmed V and J ends, which lost 3 bases and 4 bases, there was a span of 6 bases. CDR3 in DNA: TGTGCCAGCAGTTTGAGATCAGAGACCCAGTACTTC. Amino acid sequence: CASSLRSETQYF.

The chain recombines TRBV7-2 with TRBJ2-4, with 8 nucleotides matching TRBD2. CDR1 and CDR2 from the germline V gene are SGHTA and FQGNSA. The length of the CDR3 is 17 residues. The V and J ends lost 2 bases and 2 bases, in that order; junction bases with no gene match: 8. CDR3 nucleotides: TGTGCCAGCAGCTTAATCAGCGGGAGTTTAACCAAAAACATTCAGTACTTC. It codes for CASSLISGSLTKNIQYF.

Notes on this clone: Distinct nucleotide sequences in the sample also encode this CDR3. The chain has TRBV5-1 and TRBJ1-1; maybe TRBD1 (5 bases). This CDR3 contains 14 residues. CDR1 and CDR2 from the germline V gene are SGHRS and YFSETQ. With 4 bases removed from V and 4 bases from J, the gap between germline ends came to 14 bases. CDR3 region: CASSLQGWGTEAFF. For the CDR3, the DNA is TGCGCCAGCAGCCTCCAGGGTTGGGGCACTGAAGCTTTCTTT.

The V call is TRBV28, the J call TRBJ1-5; D possibly corresponds to TRBD1 (5 bases). The CDR3 covers 14 residues. The ends were cut back, 4 bases at V and 5 bases at J, with 12 bases in the middle. Per the germline V gene, CDR1 is MDHEN and CDR2 is SYDVKM. This CDR3 reads CASSWGGTDQPQHF. The CDR3 DNA reads TGTGCCAGCAGTTGGGGGGGAACGGATCAGCCCCAGCATTTT.

The chain joins TRBV28 to TRBJ2-5; 7 bases match TRBD2. Unmatched junction bases numbered 4, after V lost 6 bases and J lost 3 bases. Germline V gives CDR1 MDHEN, CDR2 SYDVKM. The length of the CDR3 is 13 residues. CDR3 loop: CASRPSGEETQYF. In DNA, the CDR3 is TGTGCCAGCAGGCCGAGCGGGGAAGAGACCCAGTACTTC. The full variable domain, rest sourced from reference TRBV28 and TRBJ2-5, is DVKVTQSSRYLVKRTGEKVFLECVQDMDHENMFWYRQDPGLGLRLIYFSYDVKMKEKGDIPEGYSVSREKKERFSLILESASTNQTSMYLCASRPSGEETQYFGPGTRLLVL.

The chain uses TRBV7-2 and TRBJ2-7; 8 nucleotides align to TRBD2. Looked up from germline, CDR1 is SGHTA and CDR2 is FQGNSA. This CDR3 is built from 14 residues. The junction had 8 bases not matched to a gene; V was cut back by 8 bases and J by 2 bases. The CDR3 coding sequence is TGTGCCAGCCGCCTAGCGGGCCAGACCTACGAGCAGTACTTC. Protein: CASRLAGQTYEQYF. Drawing the rest from reference TRBV7-2 and TRBJ2-7, the complete variable domain is GAGVSQSPSNKVTEKGKDVELRCDPISGHTALYWYRQSLGQGLEFLIYFQGNSAPDKSGLPSDRFSAERTGGSVSTLTIQRTQQEDSAVYLCASRLAGQTYEQYFGPGTRLTVT.

The gene calls are TRBV19 and TRBJ2-3; either TRBD1 or TRBD2 may supply D (5 bases each). V was shortened by 0 bases and J by 3 bases, with 19 bases between the two germline ends. The CDR3 spans 18 residues. Germline V lookup: CDR1 LNHDA, CDR2 SQIVND (reference sequence). The CDR3 region has the DNA TGTGCCAGTAGTATAGACAGGGACGTGACCAGGCGGACAGATACGCAGTATTTT. Its protein is CASSIDRDVTRRTDTQYF.

The gene calls are TRBV27 and TRBJ1-2; TRBD1 aligns across 9 bases. The CDR3 totals 15 residues. Losses at the gene ends were 6 bases for V and 0 bases for J; bases not matched to a gene: 5. Per germline, CDR1 MNHEY and CDR2 SMNVEV (reference sequence). The CDR3 spells CASSKGTGTNYGYTF. CDR3 nucleotide sequence: TGTGCCAGCAGCAAGGGGACAGGGACTAACTATGGCTACACCTTC.

DNA of the CDR3: TGTGCCAGCAGGGCGATGGCGGTTTACAATGAGCAGTTCTTC. Encoded protein: CASRAMAVYNEQFF. V usage is TRBV2 and J usage is TRBJ2-1, with D uncertain. Trimming removed 6 bases from V and 4 bases from J, with 13 bases in between. Looked up from germline, CDR1 is SNHLY and CDR2 is FYNNEI. The CDR3 is 14 amino acids.

The V call is TRBV7-8, the J call TRBJ2-7, with a tentative D call TRBD2 (6 bases). The germline V gene has CDR1 SGHVS and CDR2 FQNEAQ. The CDR3 spans 14 residues. The ends were cut back, 1 base at V and 0 bases at J, with 7 bases in the middle. In DNA, the CDR3 is TGTGCCAGCAGCTTAGGGAGGGTCTCCTACGAGCAGTACTTC. This encodes CASSLGRVSYEQYF. Based on the CDR3 plus reference TRBV7-8 and TRBJ2-7, the full variable domain is GAGVSQSPRYKVAKRGQDVALRCDPISGHVSLFWYQQALGQGPEFLTYFQNEAQLDKSGLPSDRFFAERPEGSVSTLKIQRTQQEDSAVYLCASSLGRVSYEQYFGPGTRLTVT.

This rearrangement joins TRBV28 to TRBJ2-5, with D perhaps assigned TRBD1 or TRBD2 (7 bases each). Germline lookup yields CDR1 MDHEN and CDR2 SYDVKM. Between the trimmed V and J ends, which lost 5 bases and 4 bases, there was a span of 20 bases. This CDR3 is 16 amino acids long. CDR3 sequence: CASSPPPGGDVETQYF. The CDR3 DNA reads TGTGCCAGCAGTCCTCCTCCAGGGGGGGACGTAGAGACCCAGTACTTC.